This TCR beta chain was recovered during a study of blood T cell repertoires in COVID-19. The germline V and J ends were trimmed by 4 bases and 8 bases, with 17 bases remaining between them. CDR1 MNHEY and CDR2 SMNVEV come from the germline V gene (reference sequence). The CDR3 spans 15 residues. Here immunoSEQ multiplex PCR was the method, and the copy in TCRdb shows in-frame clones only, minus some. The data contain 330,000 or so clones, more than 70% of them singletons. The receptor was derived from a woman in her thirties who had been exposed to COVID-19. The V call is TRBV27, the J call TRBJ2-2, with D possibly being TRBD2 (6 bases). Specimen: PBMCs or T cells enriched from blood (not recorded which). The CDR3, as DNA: TGTGCCAGCAGTTCCCCGGGACTGGCTGGTGGGGAGCTGTTTTTT. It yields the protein CASSSPGLAGGELFF.